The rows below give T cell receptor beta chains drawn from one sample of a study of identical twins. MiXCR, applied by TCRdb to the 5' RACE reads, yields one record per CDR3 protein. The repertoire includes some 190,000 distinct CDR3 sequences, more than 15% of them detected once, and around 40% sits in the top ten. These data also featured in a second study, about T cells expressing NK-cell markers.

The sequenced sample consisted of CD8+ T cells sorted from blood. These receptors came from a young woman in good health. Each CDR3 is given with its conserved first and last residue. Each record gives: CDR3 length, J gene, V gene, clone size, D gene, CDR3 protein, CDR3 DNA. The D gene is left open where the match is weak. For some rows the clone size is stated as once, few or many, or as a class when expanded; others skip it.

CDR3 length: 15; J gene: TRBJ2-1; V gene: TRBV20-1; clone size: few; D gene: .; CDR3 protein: CSARDSGRGRNEQFF; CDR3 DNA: TGCAGTGCTAGAGATAGCGGCAGGGGGAGAAATGAGCAGTTCTTC
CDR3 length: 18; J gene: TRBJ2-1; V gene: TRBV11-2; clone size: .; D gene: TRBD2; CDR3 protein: CASSLGFYGGGDYNEQFF; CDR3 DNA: TGTGCCAGCAGCTTAGGATTCTATGGGGGGGGTGATTACAATGAGCAGTTCTTC
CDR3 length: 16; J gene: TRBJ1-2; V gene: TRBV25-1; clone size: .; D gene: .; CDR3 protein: CASSEGYGGANYGYTF; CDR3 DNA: TGTGCCAGCAGTGAAGGGTATGGAGGAGCTAACTATGGCTACACCTTC
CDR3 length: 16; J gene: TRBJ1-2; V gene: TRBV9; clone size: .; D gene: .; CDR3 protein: CASSAWGVGDPNGYTF; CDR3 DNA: TGTGCCAGCAGCGCCTGGGGGGTAGGGGATCCTAATGGCTACACCTTC
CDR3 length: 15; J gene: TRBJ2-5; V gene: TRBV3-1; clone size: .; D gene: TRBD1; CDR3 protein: CASSRDRGRIETQYF; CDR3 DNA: TGTGCCAGCAGTCGAGACAGGGGGCGAATAGAGACCCAGTACTTC
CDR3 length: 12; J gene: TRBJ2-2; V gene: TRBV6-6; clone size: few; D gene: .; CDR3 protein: CASSGAVGELFF; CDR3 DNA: TGTGCCAGCAGTGGGGCGGTGGGGGAGCTGTTTTTT
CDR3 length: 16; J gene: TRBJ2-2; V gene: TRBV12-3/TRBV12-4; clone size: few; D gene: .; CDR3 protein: CASSLADHLRDGELFF; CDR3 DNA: TGTGCCAGCAGTTTAGCGGATCACTTGCGGGACGGGGAGCTGTTTTTT
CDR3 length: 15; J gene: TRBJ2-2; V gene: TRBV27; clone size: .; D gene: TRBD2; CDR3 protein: CASSLWASGTGELFF; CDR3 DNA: TGTGCCAGCAGTTTATGGGCTAGCGGGACCGGGGAGCTGTTTTTT
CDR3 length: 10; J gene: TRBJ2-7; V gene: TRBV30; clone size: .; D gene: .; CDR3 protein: CAWSSGEQYF; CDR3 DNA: TGTGCCTGGAGCTCGGGCGAGCAGTACTTC
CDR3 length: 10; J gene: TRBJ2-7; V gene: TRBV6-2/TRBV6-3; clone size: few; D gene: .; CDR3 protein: CASGWREQYF; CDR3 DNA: TGTGCCAGCGGTTGGAGGGAGCAGTACTTC
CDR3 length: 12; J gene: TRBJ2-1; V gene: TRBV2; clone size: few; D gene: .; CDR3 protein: CASRDDYNEQFF; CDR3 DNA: TGTGCCAGCCGGGACGATTACAATGAGCAGTTCTTC
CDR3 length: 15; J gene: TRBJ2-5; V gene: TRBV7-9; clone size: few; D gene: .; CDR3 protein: CASSLENSLQETQYF; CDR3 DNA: TGTGCCAGCAGCTTAGAGAATAGCCTTCAAGAGACCCAGTACTTC
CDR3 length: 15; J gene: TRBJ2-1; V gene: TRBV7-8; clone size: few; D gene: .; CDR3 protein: CASSLKPGLWNEQFF; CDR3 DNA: TGTGCCAGCAGTTTAAAACCGGGACTCTGGAATGAGCAGTTCTTC
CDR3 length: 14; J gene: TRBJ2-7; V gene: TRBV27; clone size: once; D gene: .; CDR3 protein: CASSLSGHRYEQYF; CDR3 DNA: TGTGCCAGCAGTTTATCGGGACACCGGTACGAGCAGTACTTC
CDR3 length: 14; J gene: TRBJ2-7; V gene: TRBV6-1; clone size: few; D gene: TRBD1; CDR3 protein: CASRAGQVPYEQYF; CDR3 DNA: TGTGCCAGCAGGGCGGGACAGGTCCCTTACGAGCAGTACTTC
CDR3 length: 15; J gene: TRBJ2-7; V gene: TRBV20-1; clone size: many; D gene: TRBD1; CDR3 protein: CSASPPATGAFEQYF; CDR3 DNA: TGCAGTGCCAGTCCCCCCGCAACAGGGGCCTTCGAGCAGTACTTC
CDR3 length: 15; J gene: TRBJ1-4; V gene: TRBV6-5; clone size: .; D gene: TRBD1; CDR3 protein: CASSYPTGVNEKLFF; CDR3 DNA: TGTGCCAGCAGTTACCCGACAGGGGTAAATGAAAAACTGTTTTTT
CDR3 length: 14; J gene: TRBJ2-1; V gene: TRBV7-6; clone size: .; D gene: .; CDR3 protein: CASSLAGGVDEQFF; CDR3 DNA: TGTGCCAGCAGCTTAGCAGGGGGGGTCGATGAGCAGTTCTTC
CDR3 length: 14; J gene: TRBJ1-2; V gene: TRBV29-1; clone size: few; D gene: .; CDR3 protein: CSGTPTQGSYGYTF; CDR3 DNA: TGCAGCGGTACCCCCACCCAGGGGAGCTATGGCTACACCTTC
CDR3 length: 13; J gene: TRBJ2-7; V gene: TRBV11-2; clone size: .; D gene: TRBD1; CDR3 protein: CASTGTGNYEQYF; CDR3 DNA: TGTGCCAGCACCGGGACAGGCAACTACGAGCAGTACTTC
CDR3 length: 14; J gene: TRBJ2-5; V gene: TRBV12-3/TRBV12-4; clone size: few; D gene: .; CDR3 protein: CASGPPGYQETQYF; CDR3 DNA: TGTGCCAGCGGTCCGCCCGGGTACCAAGAGACCCAGTACTTC
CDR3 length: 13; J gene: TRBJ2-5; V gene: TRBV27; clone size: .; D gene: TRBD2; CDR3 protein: CASRPAGAETQYF; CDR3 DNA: TGTGCCAGCAGACCAGCGGGGGCGGAGACCCAGTACTTC
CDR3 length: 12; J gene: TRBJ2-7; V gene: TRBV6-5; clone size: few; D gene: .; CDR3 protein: CASSYGGAQQYF; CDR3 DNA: TGTGCCAGCAGTTACGGCGGTGCACAGCAGTACTTC
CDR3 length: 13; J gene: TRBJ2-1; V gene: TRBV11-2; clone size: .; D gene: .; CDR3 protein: CASSLVEVNEQFF; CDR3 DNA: TGTGCCAGCAGCTTAGTTGAAGTCAATGAGCAGTTCTTC
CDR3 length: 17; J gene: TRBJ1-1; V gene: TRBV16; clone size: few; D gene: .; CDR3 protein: CASSLRTAGSRSTEAFF; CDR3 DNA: TGTGCCAGCAGTCTAAGAACGGCAGGGTCTCGCAGCACTGAAGCTTTCTTT
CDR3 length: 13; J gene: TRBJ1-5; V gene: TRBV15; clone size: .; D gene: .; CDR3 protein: CATSVSRGQPQHF; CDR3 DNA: TGTGCCACCTCTGTGTCGAGGGGTCAGCCCCAGCATTTT
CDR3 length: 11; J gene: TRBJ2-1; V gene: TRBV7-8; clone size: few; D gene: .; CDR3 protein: CASGSLNEQFF; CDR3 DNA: TGTGCCAGCGGGAGCTTGAATGAGCAGTTCTTC
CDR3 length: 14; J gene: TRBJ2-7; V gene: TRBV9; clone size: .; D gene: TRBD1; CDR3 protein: CASSDRDRADEQYF; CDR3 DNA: TGTGCCAGCAGCGACCGGGACAGGGCCGACGAGCAGTACTTC
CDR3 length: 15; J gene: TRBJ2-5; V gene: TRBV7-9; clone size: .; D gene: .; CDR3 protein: CASSLGWGLVETQYF; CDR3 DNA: TGTGCCAGCAGCTTAGGTTGGGGATTGGTGGAGACCCAGTACTTC
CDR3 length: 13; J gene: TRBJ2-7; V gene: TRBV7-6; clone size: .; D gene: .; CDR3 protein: CASSLEKQYEQYF; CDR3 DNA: TGTGCCAGCAGCTTAGAGAAGCAATACGAGCAGTACTTC
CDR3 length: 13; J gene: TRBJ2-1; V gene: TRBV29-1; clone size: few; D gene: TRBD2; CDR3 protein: CSVEGGYHNEQFF; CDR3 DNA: TGCAGCGTCGAGGGAGGGTATCACAATGAGCAGTTCTTC
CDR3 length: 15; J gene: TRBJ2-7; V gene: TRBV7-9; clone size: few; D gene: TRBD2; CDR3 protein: CASSPEPGLGSEQYF; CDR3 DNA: TGTGCCAGCAGTCCTGAACCGGGACTAGGGTCCGAGCAGTACTTC
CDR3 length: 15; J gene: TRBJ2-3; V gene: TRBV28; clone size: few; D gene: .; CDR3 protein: CASSSPGPSTDTQYF; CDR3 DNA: TGTGCCAGCAGTAGTCCGGGACCGTCCACAGATACGCAGTATTTT
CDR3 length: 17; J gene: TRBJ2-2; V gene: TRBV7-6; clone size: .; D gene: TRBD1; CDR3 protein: CASSLAPWTGGTGELFF; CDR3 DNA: TGTGCCAGCAGCTTAGCTCCTTGGACAGGGGGCACCGGGGAGCTGTTTTTT
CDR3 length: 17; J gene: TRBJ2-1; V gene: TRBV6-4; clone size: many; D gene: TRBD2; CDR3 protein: CASSDSNSGGAPNEQFF; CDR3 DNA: TGTGCCAGCAGTGACTCAAATAGCGGGGGGGCCCCCAATGAGCAGTTCTTC
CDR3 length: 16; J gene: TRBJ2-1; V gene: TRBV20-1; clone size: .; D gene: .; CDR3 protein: CSAHAPGISFDNEQFF; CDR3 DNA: TGCAGTGCCCACGCGCCCGGGATTTCTTTTGACAATGAGCAGTTCTTC
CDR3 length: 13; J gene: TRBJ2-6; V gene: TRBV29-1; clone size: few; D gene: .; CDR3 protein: CSAWISGANVLTF; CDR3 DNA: TGCAGCGCTTGGATCTCTGGGGCCAACGTCCTGACTTTC
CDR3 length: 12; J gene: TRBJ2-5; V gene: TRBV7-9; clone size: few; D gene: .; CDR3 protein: CAIAKGEETQYF; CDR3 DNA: TGTGCCATCGCTAAAGGGGAAGAGACCCAGTACTTC
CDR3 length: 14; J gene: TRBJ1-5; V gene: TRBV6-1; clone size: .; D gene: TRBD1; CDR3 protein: CASSPGQSNQPQHF; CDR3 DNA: TGTGCCAGCAGTCCGGGACAGAGCAATCAGCCCCAGCATTTT
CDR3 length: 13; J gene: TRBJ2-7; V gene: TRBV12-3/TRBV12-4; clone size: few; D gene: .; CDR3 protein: CASSLSAVHEQYF; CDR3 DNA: TGTGCCAGCAGTTTATCTGCAGTCCACGAGCAGTACTTC
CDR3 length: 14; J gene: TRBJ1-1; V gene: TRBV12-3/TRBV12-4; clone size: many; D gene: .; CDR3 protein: CASSLVRRGTEAFF; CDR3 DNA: TGTGCCAGCAGTTTGGTCCGGAGGGGCACTGAAGCTTTCTTT